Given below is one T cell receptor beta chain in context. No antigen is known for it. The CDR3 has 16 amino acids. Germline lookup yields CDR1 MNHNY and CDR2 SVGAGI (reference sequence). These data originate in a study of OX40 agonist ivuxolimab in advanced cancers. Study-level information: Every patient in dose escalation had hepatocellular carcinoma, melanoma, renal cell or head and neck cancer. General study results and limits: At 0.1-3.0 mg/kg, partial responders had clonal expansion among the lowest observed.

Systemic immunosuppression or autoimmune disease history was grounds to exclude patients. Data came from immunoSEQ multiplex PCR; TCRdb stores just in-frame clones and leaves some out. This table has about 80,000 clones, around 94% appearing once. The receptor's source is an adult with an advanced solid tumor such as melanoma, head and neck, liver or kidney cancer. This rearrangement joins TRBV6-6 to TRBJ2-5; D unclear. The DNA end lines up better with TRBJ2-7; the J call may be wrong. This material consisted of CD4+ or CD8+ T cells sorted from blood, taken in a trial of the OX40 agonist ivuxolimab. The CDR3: CASTKGIRWGIHEQYF. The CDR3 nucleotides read TGTGCCAGCACAAAAGGCATCCGTTGGGGTATCCACGAGCAGTACTTC.